These T cell receptor beta chains were read from a single sample in a study of T-cell memory formation after mild COVID-19. Via MiXCR, TCRdb re-called the 5' RACE reads, giving one row per CDR3 protein. The sample has about 600,000 distinct CDR3 sequences; about a fifth are singletons. The sample taken for sequencing was PBMCs or a T cell subset sorted from them (not recorded which). These receptors originate from an adult woman who had mild COVID-19 (a few samples of this study predate the infection). Cell type and time point are not known. Each CDR3 is given with its conserved first and last residue. The D gene is left open where the match is weak. Part of the rows lack a size; the others show once, few, many or a class for expanded clones.

clone_size: many; v_call: TRBV18; j_call: TRBJ1-4; d_call: TRBD1; cdr3_nt: TGTGCCAGCTCACTCAAGCCGGGACAGGGGGCTTCGGCGACTAATGAAAAACTGTTTTTT; cdr3_aa: CASSLKPGQGASATNEKLFF
clone_size: few; v_call: TRBV23-1; j_call: TRBJ2-7; d_call: .; cdr3_nt: TGCGCCAGCAGTCAATCATCTTCTTACGAGCAGTACTTC; cdr3_aa: CASSQSSSYEQYF
clone_size: .; v_call: TRBV24-1; j_call: TRBJ2-3; d_call: TRBD2; cdr3_nt: TGTGCCACCAGTGATTATCGGCTAGCGGGAGATACGCAGTATTTT; cdr3_aa: CATSDYRLAGDTQYF
clone_size: few; v_call: TRBV6-1; j_call: TRBJ1-4; d_call: .; cdr3_nt: TGTGCCAGCAACGACAGAGCAACTAATGAAAAACTGTTTTTT; cdr3_aa: CASNDRATNEKLFF
clone_size: .; v_call: TRBV27; j_call: TRBJ2-7; d_call: TRBD2; cdr3_nt: TGTGCCAGCACCGCTACCCGGGCTAGCGGAACCTACGAGCAGTACTTC; cdr3_aa: CASTATRASGTYEQYF
clone_size: .; v_call: TRBV4-1; j_call: TRBJ2-7; d_call: .; cdr3_nt: TGCGCCAGCAGCCCACAAGTCGGAGACGAGCAGTACTTC; cdr3_aa: CASSPQVGDEQYF
clone_size: .; v_call: TRBV5-1; j_call: TRBJ2-2; d_call: .; cdr3_nt: TGCGCCAGCAGCTTGGCGGCGGGAAGGAGATCCGGGGAGCTGTTTTTT; cdr3_aa: CASSLAAGRRSGELFF
clone_size: .; v_call: TRBV29-1; j_call: TRBJ1-2; d_call: .; cdr3_nt: TGCAGCGTCCGGTCAGGGTTTAACCTGGGCTACACCTTC; cdr3_aa: CSVRSGFNLGYTF
clone_size: .; v_call: TRBV5-1; j_call: TRBJ2-3; d_call: .; cdr3_nt: TGCGCCAGCAGCTTGCGGCAGCAAGTATACACAGATACGCAGTATTTT; cdr3_aa: CASSLRQQVYTDTQYF
clone_size: few; v_call: TRBV7-9; j_call: TRBJ1-6; d_call: TRBD1; cdr3_nt: TGTGCCAGCAGCTTAGTCTTCGGACAGGGCGGGACGGCACCCCTCCACTTT; cdr3_aa: CASSLVFGQGGTAPLHF
clone_size: few; v_call: TRBV6-2/TRBV6-3; j_call: TRBJ2-7; d_call: TRBD2; cdr3_nt: TGTGCCAGCGGAATTAGCGGGAGGGCGGGCGAGCAGTACTTC; cdr3_aa: CASGISGRAGEQYF
clone_size: few; v_call: TRBV24-1; j_call: TRBJ2-7; d_call: TRBD1; cdr3_nt: TGTGCCACCAGTGCCAGGGGACAGCCCAGCTCCTACGAGCAGTACTTC; cdr3_aa: CATSARGQPSSYEQYF
clone_size: few; v_call: TRBV12-3/TRBV12-4; j_call: TRBJ2-1; d_call: .; cdr3_nt: TGTGCCAGCAGTTCAGGGATTGAGCAGTTCTTC; cdr3_aa: CASSSGIEQFF
clone_size: few; v_call: TRBV7-9; j_call: TRBJ1-1; d_call: .; cdr3_nt: TGTGCCAGCAGGGCCGGGACTAACACTGAAGCTTTCTTT; cdr3_aa: CASRAGTNTEAFF
clone_size: few; v_call: TRBV24-1; j_call: TRBJ1-5; d_call: .; cdr3_nt: TGTGCCACCAGTGATTGGTCGGGTGATCAGCCCCAGCATTTT; cdr3_aa: CATSDWSGDQPQHF
clone_size: few; v_call: TRBV6-2/TRBV6-3; j_call: TRBJ2-7; d_call: .; cdr3_nt: TGTGCCAGCAGACTAGTCGAACCCTACGAGCAGTACTTC; cdr3_aa: CASRLVEPYEQYF
clone_size: .; v_call: TRBV6-5; j_call: TRBJ1-1; d_call: .; cdr3_nt: TGTGCCAGCAGTTACACCTCGGTAGGTGAAGCTTTCTTT; cdr3_aa: CASSYTSVGEAFF
clone_size: few; v_call: TRBV6-5; j_call: TRBJ2-5; d_call: TRBD1; cdr3_nt: TGTGCCAGCAGGACCGGGACAGGGGTTACAGAGACCCAGTACTTC; cdr3_aa: CASRTGTGVTETQYF
clone_size: few; v_call: TRBV4-3; j_call: TRBJ2-5; d_call: .; cdr3_nt: TGCGCCAGCAGCCAAGCGTGGGGAGCCCAAGAGACCCAGTACTTC; cdr3_aa: CASSQAWGAQETQYF
clone_size: many; v_call: TRBV12-3/TRBV12-4; j_call: TRBJ2-5; d_call: TRBD2; cdr3_nt: TGTGCCAGCAGTTTATCGGGGGGAGGAGGAAAGACCCAGTACTTC; cdr3_aa: CASSLSGGGGKTQYF
clone_size: .; v_call: TRBV20-1; j_call: TRBJ2-3; d_call: TRBD2; cdr3_nt: TGCAGTGCTAGAGAACCGGGGACTAGCAGAGAGGGGGGCACAGATACGCAGTATTTT; cdr3_aa: CSAREPGTSREGGTDTQYF
clone_size: few; v_call: TRBV7-8; j_call: TRBJ2-2; d_call: .; cdr3_nt: TGTGCCAGCAGCTTAGGAGCCTCGAACACCGGGGAGCTGTTTTTT; cdr3_aa: CASSLGASNTGELFF
clone_size: .; v_call: TRBV7-2; j_call: TRBJ2-7; d_call: .; cdr3_nt: TGTGCCAGCAGCTTAGCGCCAGGGCCCCACGAGCAGTACTTC; cdr3_aa: CASSLAPGPHEQYF
clone_size: .; v_call: TRBV12-3/TRBV12-4; j_call: TRBJ2-3; d_call: .; cdr3_nt: TGTGCCAGCAGTTTCTCAAATACGCAGTATTTT; cdr3_aa: CASSFSNTQYF
clone_size: .; v_call: TRBV5-1; j_call: TRBJ2-7; d_call: .; cdr3_nt: TGCGCCAGCAGCTGGGACACCTACGAGCAGTACTTC; cdr3_aa: CASSWDTYEQYF
clone_size: once; v_call: TRBV5-1; j_call: TRBJ1-6; d_call: .; cdr3_nt: TGCGCCAGCACCCTGAGGTACCAGGGCGCCTATAATTCACCCCTCCACTTT; cdr3_aa: CASTLRYQGAYNSPLHF
clone_size: .; v_call: TRBV30; j_call: TRBJ1-2; d_call: TRBD1; cdr3_nt: TGTGCCTGGAGCGTCGAGGACAGGGGCATCTATGGCTACACCTTC; cdr3_aa: CAWSVEDRGIYGYTF
clone_size: .; v_call: TRBV9; j_call: TRBJ2-3; d_call: .; cdr3_nt: TGTGCCAGCAGCGATTACCTAGCGCCTCCTCTCACAGATACGCAGTATTTT; cdr3_aa: CASSDYLAPPLTDTQYF
clone_size: .; v_call: TRBV10-3; j_call: TRBJ2-7; d_call: .; cdr3_nt: TGTGCCCCCTACGGGACTTCCAGGATCTCCTACGAGCAGTACTTC; cdr3_aa: CAPYGTSRISYEQYF
clone_size: .; v_call: TRBV6-1; j_call: TRBJ2-7; d_call: TRBD1; cdr3_nt: TGTGCCAGCAGCGACGACAGGGGGAAAATAGAATACGAGCAGTACTTC; cdr3_aa: CASSDDRGKIEYEQYF
clone_size: .; v_call: TRBV3-1; j_call: TRBJ2-1; d_call: TRBD1; cdr3_nt: TGTGCCAGCAGCCAAGGAGTGCCAAGGGGAGTAGACAGGGGGCATTACAATGAGCAGTTCTTC; cdr3_aa: CASSQGVPRGVDRGHYNEQFF
clone_size: .; v_call: TRBV3-1; j_call: TRBJ1-1; d_call: .; cdr3_nt: TGTGCCAGCAGCCCACCGGGGGGGTTAGCTTTCTTT; cdr3_aa: CASSPPGGLAFF
clone_size: .; v_call: TRBV7-2; j_call: TRBJ2-3; d_call: TRBD2; cdr3_nt: TGTGCCAGCAGCTTGGGGTCCGGGGGGGCCACAGATACGCAGTATTTT; cdr3_aa: CASSLGSGGATDTQYF
clone_size: many; v_call: TRBV12-3/TRBV12-4; j_call: TRBJ2-1; d_call: TRBD2; cdr3_nt: TGTGCCAGCAGTCAGCAACTAGCGGGGTACAATGAGCAGTTCTTC; cdr3_aa: CASSQQLAGYNEQFF
clone_size: few; v_call: TRBV2; j_call: TRBJ1-1; d_call: TRBD1; cdr3_nt: TGTGCCAGCAACAAGGACAGGGGGAACACTGAAGCTTTCTTT; cdr3_aa: CASNKDRGNTEAFF
clone_size: few; v_call: TRBV20-1; j_call: TRBJ1-5; d_call: .; cdr3_nt: TGCAGTGCTAGGGACCAGGTCGGTTATAGCAATCAGCCCCAGCATTTT; cdr3_aa: CSARDQVGYSNQPQHF
clone_size: few; v_call: TRBV11-2; j_call: TRBJ2-5; d_call: .; cdr3_nt: TGTGCCAGCAGCTCAGCTATTCGAGGCGGGGCGGTGACCCAGTACTTC; cdr3_aa: CASSSAIRGGAVTQYF
clone_size: .; v_call: TRBV24-1; j_call: TRBJ2-1; d_call: TRBD2; cdr3_nt: TGTGCCACCAGTGAGCCAGGCGCTAGCGGGCCCTACAATGAGCAGTTCTTC; cdr3_aa: CATSEPGASGPYNEQFF